This T cell receptor beta chain was captured in a study of cytomegalovirus exposure and HLA in healthy donors. The CDR3 is 17 residues long. J was trimmed by 8 bases and V by 0 bases; bases with no gene match: 13. From germline, CDR1 is SGHRS and CDR2 YFSETQ. In the PCR, 60 Vbeta and 13 Jbeta primers were used. Only in-frame clones appear in the TCRdb table, and some are missing; sequencing was by immunoSEQ multiplex PCR. The sample contains about 180,000 clones, 76% of which appear only once. The V and J genes are TRBV5-1 and TRBJ2-1, with 8 bases fitting TRBD2. The clonotype comes from a woman between 25 and 40 years old in good health and CMV-seropositive. Sequencing input: PBMCs. CDR3 DNA sequence: TGCGCCAGCAGCTTGGTTCAGTACGGGGGGGGCCAGGATGAGCAGTTCTTC. Amino acids: CASSLVQYGGGQDEQFF. Combining the CDR3 with reference TRBV5-1 and TRBJ2-1 gives the whole variable domain KAGVTQTPRYLIKTRGQQVTLSCSPISGHRSVSWYQQTPGQGLQFLFEYFSETQRNKGNFPGRFSGRQFSNSRSEMNVSTLELGDSALYLCASSLVQYGGGQDEQFFGPGTRLTVL.